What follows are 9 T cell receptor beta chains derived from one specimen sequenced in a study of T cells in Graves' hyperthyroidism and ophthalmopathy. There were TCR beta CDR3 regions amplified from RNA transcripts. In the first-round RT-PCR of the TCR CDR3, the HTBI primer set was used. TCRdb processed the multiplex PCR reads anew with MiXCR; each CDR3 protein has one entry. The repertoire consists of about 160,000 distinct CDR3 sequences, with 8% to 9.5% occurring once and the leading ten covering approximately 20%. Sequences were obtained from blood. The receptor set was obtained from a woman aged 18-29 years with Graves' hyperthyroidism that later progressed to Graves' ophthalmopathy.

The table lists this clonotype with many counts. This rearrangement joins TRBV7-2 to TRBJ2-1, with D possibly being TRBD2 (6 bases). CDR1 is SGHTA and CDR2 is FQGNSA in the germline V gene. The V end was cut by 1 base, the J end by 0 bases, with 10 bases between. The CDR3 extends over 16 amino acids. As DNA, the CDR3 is TGTGCCAGCAGCTTAGGGACTAACCCCTCCTACAATGAGCAGTTCTTC. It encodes CASSLGTNPSYNEQFF.

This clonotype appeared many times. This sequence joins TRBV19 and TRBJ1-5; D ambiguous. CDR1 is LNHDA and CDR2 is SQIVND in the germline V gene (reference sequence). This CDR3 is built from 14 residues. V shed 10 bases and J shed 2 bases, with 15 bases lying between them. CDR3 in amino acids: CATANALGNQPQHF. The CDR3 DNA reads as TGTGCCACCGCTAACGCCCTTGGCAATCAGCCCCAGCATTTT.

The CDR3 DNA follows: TGTGCCAGTAGTATAGATCGCGAGGTCTACACCTTC. Residues: CASSIDREVYTF. The V call is TRBV19, the J call TRBJ1-2; D not certain. V lost 0 bases and J 10 bases, leaving 9 bases between the germline ends. In germline, CDR1 is LNHDA, CDR2 SQIVND (reference sequence). There are 12 residues in the CDR3.

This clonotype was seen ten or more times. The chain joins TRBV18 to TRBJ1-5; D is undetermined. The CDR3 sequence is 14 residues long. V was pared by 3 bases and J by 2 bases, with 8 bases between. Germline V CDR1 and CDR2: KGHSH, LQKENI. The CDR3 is CASSPQWGNQPQHF. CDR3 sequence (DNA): TGTGCCAGCTCACCCCAGTGGGGCAATCAGCCCCAGCATTTT.

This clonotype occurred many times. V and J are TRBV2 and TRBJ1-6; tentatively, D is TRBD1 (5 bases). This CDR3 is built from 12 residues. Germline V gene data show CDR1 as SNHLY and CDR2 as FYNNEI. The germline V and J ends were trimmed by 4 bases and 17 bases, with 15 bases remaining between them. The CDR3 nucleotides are TGTGCCAGCAGTGTCGGGGACCTAGGAATCCACTTT. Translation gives CASSVGDLGIHF. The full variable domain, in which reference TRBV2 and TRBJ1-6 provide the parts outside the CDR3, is EPEVTQTPSHQVTQMGQEVILRCVPISNHLYFYWYRQILGQKVEFLVSFYNNEISEKSEIFDDQFSVERPDGSNFTLKIRSTKLEDSAMYFCASSVGDLGIHFGNGTRLTVT.

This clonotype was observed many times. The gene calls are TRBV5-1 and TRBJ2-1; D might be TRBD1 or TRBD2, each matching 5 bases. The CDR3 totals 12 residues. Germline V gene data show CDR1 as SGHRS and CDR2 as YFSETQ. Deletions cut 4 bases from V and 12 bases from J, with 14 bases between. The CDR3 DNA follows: TGCGCCAGCAGCGCTGGTAGGGGACGGCAGTTCTTC. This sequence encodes CASSAGRGRQFF.

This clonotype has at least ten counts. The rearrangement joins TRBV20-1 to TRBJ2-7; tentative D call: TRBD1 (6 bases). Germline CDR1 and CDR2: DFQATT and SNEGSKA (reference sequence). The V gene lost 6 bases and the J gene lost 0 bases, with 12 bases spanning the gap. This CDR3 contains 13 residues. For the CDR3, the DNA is TGCAGTGCCCCAGGGGACGACTCCTACGAGCAGTACTTC. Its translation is CSAPGDDSYEQYF.

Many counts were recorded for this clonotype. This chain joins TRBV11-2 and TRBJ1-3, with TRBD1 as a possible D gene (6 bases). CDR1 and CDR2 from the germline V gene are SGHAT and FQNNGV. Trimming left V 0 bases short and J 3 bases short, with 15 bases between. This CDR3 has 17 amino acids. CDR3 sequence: CASSLEGTFGDGNTIYF. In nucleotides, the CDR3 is TGTGCCAGCAGCTTAGAAGGGACATTTGGTGATGGAAACACCATATATTTT.

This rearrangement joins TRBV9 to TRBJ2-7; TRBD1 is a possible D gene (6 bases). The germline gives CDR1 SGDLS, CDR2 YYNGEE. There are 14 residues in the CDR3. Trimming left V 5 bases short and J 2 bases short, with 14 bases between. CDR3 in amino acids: CASSQTGATYEQYF. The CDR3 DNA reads TGTGCCAGCAGTCAGACAGGAGCCACCTACGAGCAGTACTTC.